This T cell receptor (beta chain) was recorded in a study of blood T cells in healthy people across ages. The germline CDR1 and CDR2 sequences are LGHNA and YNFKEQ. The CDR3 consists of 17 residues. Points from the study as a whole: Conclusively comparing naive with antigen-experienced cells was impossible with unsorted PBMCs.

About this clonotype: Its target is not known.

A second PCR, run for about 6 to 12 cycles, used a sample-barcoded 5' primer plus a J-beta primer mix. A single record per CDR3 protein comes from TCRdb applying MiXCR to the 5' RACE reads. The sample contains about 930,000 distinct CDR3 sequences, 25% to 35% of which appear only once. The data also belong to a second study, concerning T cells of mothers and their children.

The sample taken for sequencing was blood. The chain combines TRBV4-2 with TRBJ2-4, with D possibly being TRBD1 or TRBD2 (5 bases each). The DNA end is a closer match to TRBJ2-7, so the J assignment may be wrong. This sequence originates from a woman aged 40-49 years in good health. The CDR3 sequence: CASSQLFAGTDTYEQYF. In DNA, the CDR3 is TGTGCCAGCAGCCAACTATTCGCCGGGACGGATACCTACGAGCAGTACTTC.